The 28 T cell receptor beta chains listed next were all sequenced from one sample in a study of cytomegalovirus exposure and HLA in healthy donors. The PCR was carried out with 60 Vbeta primers and 13 Jbeta primers. Using immunoSEQ multiplex PCR, the repertoire was profiled, and TCRdb retains in-frame clones only, with some absent. The table has some 120,000 clones, 82% seen once. The sequencing sample was made of PBMCs. The receptors here all came from a male donor in good health and CMV-seropositive.

This rearrangement joins TRBV7-3 to TRBJ2-2, with 7 bases matching TRBD2. The CDR3 is made up of 16 amino acids. Germline values: CDR1 SGHTA, CDR2 FQGTGA. Trimming took 5 bases from V and 1 from J; bases not matched to a gene: 7. DNA for the CDR3: TGTGCCAGCAGCCCGAGGGGCGGGAGGAACACCGGGGAGCTGTTTTTT. Its translation: CASSPRGGRNTGELFF.

This rearrangement joins TRBV28 to TRBJ2-1, with 11 bases fitting TRBD2. This CDR3 has 19 residues. Germline assignment: CDR1 MDHEN and CDR2 SYDVKM. After removal of 3 bases from V and 1 base from J, the junction contained 11 bases not matched to a gene. Written as DNA, the CDR3 is TGTGCCAGCAGTTTTCCCATTAGCGGGAGGGGGAGGTCCTACAATGAGCAGTTCTTC. Amino acids: CASSFPISGRGRSYNEQFF.

The sample holds a few counts of this clone. The chain employs TRBV7-8 and TRBJ2-2; 8 bases agree with TRBD1. CDR3 size: 16 residues. From germline, CDR1 is SGHVS and CDR2 FQNEAQ. With V trimmed by 0 bases and J by 1 base, 1 base remained unmatched. In DNA form, the CDR3 reads TGTGCCAGCAGCTTAGCACAGGGGGTGAACACCGGGGAGCTGTTTTTT. As protein: CASSLAQGVNTGELFF.

V usage is TRBV7-9 and J usage is TRBJ1-2; weak D call: TRBD1 (5 bases). The germline gives CDR1 SEHNR, CDR2 FQNEAQ (reference sequence). V was cut by 1 base and J by 8 bases, with 11 bases left in between. This CDR3 has 13 residues. Here the CDR3 DNA reads TGTGCCAGCAGCTTAGAAATGGGGCTCGGCTACACCTTC. Protein sequence: CASSLEMGLGYTF. Full variable domain (outside the CDR3, taken from reference TRBV7-9 and TRBJ1-2): DTGVSQNPRHKITKRGQNVTFRCDPISEHNRLYWYRQTLGQGPEFLTYFQNEAQLEKSRLLSDRFSAERPKGSFSTLEIQRTEQGDSAMYLCASSLEMGLGYTFGSGTRLTVV.

The V and J genes are TRBV7-2 and TRBJ2-7; D may be TRBD1 (6 bases). The ends were cut back, 5 bases at V and 2 bases at J, with 16 bases in the middle. CDR3 length: 15 residues. Germline-derived CDR1 and CDR2 are SGHTA and FQGNSA. CDR3 sequence (DNA): TGTGCCAGCAGCCCTAGGCAGGGGTTCCCCTACGAGCAGTACTTC. Its protein is CASSPRQGFPYEQYF.

V is TRBV21-1 and J is TRBJ2-1; the DNA was not used to check the table's D call, TRBD2. TRBV21-1 is assigned pseudogene status. The CDR3 is 13 residues long. CDR3 DNA sequence: TGTGCCAGCAGCAATGGGTCCGGGGGGGAGCAGTTCTTC. Protein sequence: CASSNGSGGEQFF.

This chain joins TRBV7-3 and TRBJ2-2; 14 bases match TRBD2. Germline CDR1 is SGHTA and CDR2 is FQGTGA. The CDR3 consists of 16 residues. The J segment lost 5 bases and the V segment lost 4 bases, leaving 3 bases of the junction unmatched. Written as DNA, the CDR3 is TGTGCCAGCAGCTGGGGACTAGCGGGAGCTACCGGGGAGCTGTTTTTT. This encodes CASSWGLAGATGELFF.

This clone has a handful of counts. CDR3 protein: CASRGQTGELFF. CDR3 nucleotides: TGTGCCAGCAGGGGACAGACCGGGGAGCTGTTTTTT. The chain combines TRBV27 with TRBJ2-2; TRBD1 matches at 7 bases. Per germline, CDR1 MNHEY and CDR2 SMNVEV (reference sequence). The CDR3 consists of 12 residues. Trimming took 6 bases from V and 5 from J; bases not matched to a gene: 0.

The rearrangement uses TRBV6-5 and TRBJ1-5, with D uncertain. In germline, CDR1 is MNHEY, CDR2 SVGAGI. The V gene lost 0 bases and the J gene lost 7 bases, with 13 bases spanning the gap. This CDR3 is 15 amino acids long. The CDR3 DNA follows: TGTGCCAGCAGTTACTCGAACCGGGGAGGCCAGCCCCAGCATTTT. Its translation: CASSYSNRGGQPQHF.

This clone was detected only a few times. This chain links TRBV5-6 with TRBJ2-7, with 10 bases that match TRBD1. Germline trimming cut 4 bases from V and 7 bases from J; bases unmatched to any gene: 11. The V gene's germline CDR1 is SGHDT and CDR2 YYEEEE. The length of the CDR3 is 15 residues. The CDR3 loop reads CASSNRDRGPLEQYF. The CDR3 DNA sequence: TGTGCCAGCAGCAACCGGGACAGGGGCCCTCTGGAGCAGTACTTC.

The genes are TRBV7-9 and TRBJ2-5, with a weak D call TRBD2 (5 bases). The better agreement between TRBJ2-7 and the DNA end casts doubt on the J call. CDR1 SEHNR and CDR2 FQNEAQ come from the germline V gene (reference sequence). The length of the CDR3 is 15 residues. The CDR3 here is CASSSPVEERYEQYF. The CDR3 bases are TGTGCCAGCAGCTCACCGGTGGAGGAGCGCTACGAGCAGTACTTC.

Of note for this clone: This specimen includes other DNA sequences encoding the same CDR3. The chain recombines TRBV7-2 with TRBJ2-3, with 11 bases identical to TRBD2. V gave up 4 bases and J gave up 3 bases; unmatched junction bases: 6. The CDR3 spans 16 residues. Germline V CDR1 and CDR2: SGHTA, FQGNSA. The CDR3 loop is CASSSLAGGGTDTQYF. CDR3 nucleotides: TGTGCCAGCAGCTCCCTAGCGGGAGGCGGTACAGATACGCAGTATTTT. Full variable domain (remainder filled in from reference TRBV7-2 and TRBJ2-3): GAGVSQSPSNKVTEKGKDVELRCDPISGHTALYWYRQSLGQGLEFLIYFQGNSAPDKSGLPSDRFSAERTGGSVSTLTIQRTQQEDSAVYLCASSSLAGGGTDTQYFGPGTRLTVL.

The V gene is TRBV6-5, the J gene TRBJ1-5, with 8 nucleotides matching TRBD1. Germline V gene lookup returns CDR1 MNHEY and CDR2 SVGAGI. Trimming removed 5 bases from V and 0 bases from J; junction bases left unmatched: 3. The CDR3 consists of 15 residues. In DNA form, the CDR3 reads TGTGCCAGCAGTCGGACAGGGTATAGCAATCAGCCCCAGCATTTT. Translated: CASSRTGYSNQPQHF.

This chain uses TRBV19 with TRBJ2-7; 8 bases are shared with TRBD1. The V and J ends lost 5 bases and 2 bases, in that order; junction bases with no gene match: 8. The CDR3 length is 15 residues. The V gene's germline CDR1 is LNHDA and CDR2 SQIVND (reference sequence). Here the CDR3 reads CASSLSRDRTYEQYF. The CDR3 DNA follows: TGTGCCAGTAGTTTGAGCCGGGACAGGACCTACGAGCAGTACTTC.

The rearrangement links TRBV19 to TRBJ1-6, with D hard to call. Deletions cut 10 bases from V and 10 bases from J, with 29 bases between. The CDR3 loop spans 17 amino acids. Germline lookup yields CDR1 LNHDA and CDR2 SQIVND (reference sequence). For the CDR3, the DNA is TGTGCCACCGAACCCACCGGAGTAGGCGGCGTTCGGTCACCCCTCCACTTT. Translated, it gives CATEPTGVGGVRSPLHF.

The rearrangement links TRBV19 to TRBJ1-1; unclear D gene. V was cut by 8 bases and J by 0 bases, with 10 bases left in between. CDR3 length: 13 amino acids. Germline-derived CDR1 and CDR2 are LNHDA and SQIVND (reference sequence). CDR3 in amino acids: CASALQMNTEAFF. CDR3 sequence (DNA): TGTGCCAGTGCCCTGCAGATGAACACTGAAGCTTTCTTT.

Notes on this clone: The junction does not match germline at one end; this may be a read error. The V gene is TRBV7-9, the J gene TRBJ2-7, with 8 bases identical to TRBD1. This CDR3 is 13 amino acids long. Germline CDR1 and CDR2: SEHNR and FQNEAQ (reference sequence). The CDR3 here is CSSSLGQGHEQYF. The CDR3 DNA reads as TGTTCCAGCAGCTTAGGACAGGGCCACGAGCAGTACTTC.

The chain links TRBV5-6 to TRBJ2-1; D is possibly TRBD2 (6 bases). The CDR3 is 14 amino acids. Per the germline V gene, CDR1 is SGHDT and CDR2 is YYEEEE. The V end was cut by 4 bases, the J end by 6 bases, with 14 bases between. CDR3 nucleotides: TGTGCCAGCAGCCTCAACCCCGGGGGCAATGAGCAGTTCTTC. Encoded protein: CASSLNPGGNEQFF.

V and J are TRBV5-4 and TRBJ1-2; maybe TRBD1 (5 bases). V shed 4 bases and J shed 5 bases, with 18 bases lying between them. The CDR3 totals 15 residues. Germline V CDR1 and CDR2: SGHNT, YYREEE (reference sequence). Here the CDR3 DNA reads TGTGCCAGCAGCGCATCTCTTGACAGATATTATGGCTACACCTTC. It codes for CASSASLDRYYGYTF. The full variable domain, its missing parts supplied by reference TRBV5-4 and TRBJ1-2, is ETGVTQSPTHLIKTRGQQVTLRCSSQSGHNTVSWYQQALGQGPQFIFQYYREEENGRGNFPPRFSGLQFPNYSSELNVNALELDDSALYLCASSASLDRYYGYTFGSGTRLTVV.

The V and J genes are TRBV28 and TRBJ2-2; 8 bases fit TRBD2. Germline CDR1 is MDHEN and CDR2 is SYDVKM. The trim removed 5 bases at V and 1 base at J, leaving 6 bases unmatched. This CDR3 spans 16 amino acids. In DNA form, the CDR3 reads TGTGCCAGCAGTCCGGGCGGGGGGTTGAACACCGGGGAGCTGTTTTTT. This translates into CASSPGGGLNTGELFF.

The rearrangement joins TRBV12-2 to TRBJ2-7; the tabulated D call, TRBD1, remains unverified against the DNA. TRBV12-2 is an annotated pseudogene. CDR3 length: 16 amino acids. CDR3 nucleotides: TGTGCAAGTCGCCATAGGTGGGCCCCGGTTACGGTAGTGCAGTACTTC. Its protein is CASRHRWAPVTVVQYF.

The chain combines TRBV28 with TRBJ1-1; D is uncertain. V lost 6 bases, J lost 1 base, and 12 bases lay in between. The germline gives CDR1 MDHEN, CDR2 SYDVKM. The CDR3 spans 14 residues. The CDR3 bases are TGTGCCAGCAGACACGACAACACGAACACTGAAGCTTTCTTT. It encodes CASRHDNTNTEAFF.

In its sample, this clone was seen a few times. This chain uses TRBV4-2 with TRBJ1-3; a possible D gene is TRBD1 (5 bases). V dropped 0 bases and J dropped 1 base, with 10 bases sitting between them. This CDR3 region has 16 residues. The germline V gene has CDR1 LGHNA and CDR2 YNFKEQ. The CDR3 region is CASSQEAGGSGNTIYF. In DNA, the CDR3 is TGTGCCAGCAGCCAAGAGGCGGGGGGGTCTGGAAACACCATATATTTT.

The V gene is TRBV15, the J gene TRBJ2-6, with D perhaps matching TRBD1 (5 bases). This CDR3 comprises 19 residues. Deletions cut 1 base from V and 4 bases from J, with 20 bases between. Germline V lookup: CDR1 LNHNV, CDR2 YYDKDF (reference sequence). The CDR3 sequence is CATSRGRVTSSRGANVLTF. The DNA of the CDR3 is TGTGCCACCAGCAGAGGCAGGGTTACCTCTAGTAGAGGGGCCAACGTCCTGACTTTC.

The chain uses TRBV28 and TRBJ2-1, with 8 bases lining up with TRBD1. This CDR3 comprises 14 residues. CDR1 MDHEN and CDR2 SYDVKM come from the germline V gene. After removal of 9 bases from V and 7 bases from J, the junction contained 11 bases not matched to a gene. The CDR3 reads CASDQGATLNEQFF. For the CDR3, the DNA is TGTGCCAGTGATCAGGGGGCCACGTTGAATGAGCAGTTCTTC.

This clone was seen once. The chain combines TRBV6-5 with TRBJ2-7, with 10 nucleotides matching TRBD2. V lost 0 bases, J lost 6 bases, and 8 bases stayed unmatched. This CDR3 spans 16 amino acids. CDR1 and CDR2 from the germline V gene are MNHEY and SVGAGI. The CDR3 sequence is CASSYSDPSGSGEQYF. The DNA for the CDR3 is TGTGCCAGCAGTTACTCGGACCCTAGCGGGAGTGGCGAGCAGTACTTC.

The chain has TRBV5-6 and TRBJ2-6; a weak D match, TRBD1 (6 bases). This CDR3 has 17 residues. The germline CDR1 and CDR2 sequences are SGHDT and YYEEEE. Trimming shortened V by 2 bases and J by 0 bases, and 12 bases separated the two germline ends. The CDR3 is CASSFPGAPSGANVLTF. The CDR3, as DNA: TGTGCCAGCAGCTTCCCAGGGGCCCCCTCTGGGGCCAACGTCCTGACTTTC.

The chain is built from TRBV10-2 and TRBJ2-1; 7 positions match TRBD2. After removal of 3 bases from V and 2 bases from J, the junction contained 4 bases not matched to a gene. The germline V gene encodes CDR1 WSHSY and CDR2 SAAADI. The CDR3 contains 15 residues. This CDR3 reads CASSDGGGAYNEQFF. In DNA form, the CDR3 reads TGCGCCAGCAGTGATGGGGGAGGGGCCTACAATGAGCAGTTCTTC.